This T cell receptor (beta chain) emerged from a study of T cells in Graves' hyperthyroidism and ophthalmopathy. The investigators amplified TCR beta CDR3 regions from RNA transcripts. The TCR CDR3 first-round RT-PCR relied on the HTBI primer set. TCRdb used MiXCR to reprocess the multiplex PCR reads, holding one entry per CDR3 protein. The sample consists of hundreds of thousands of distinct CDR3 sequences, 16% of them appearing once. CDR3 length: 10 amino acids. Trimming stripped 10 bases from V and 11 bases from J, with 14 bases between. Sequencing was performed on blood. V usage is TRBV12-3 or TRBV12-4 and J usage is TRBJ1-1; D unresolved. The source of this sequence is a woman younger than 30 with Graves' hyperthyroidism. CDR3 nucleotides: TGTGCCATCGTCCGTACGGAGGCTTTCTTT. It yields the protein CAIVRTEAFF.